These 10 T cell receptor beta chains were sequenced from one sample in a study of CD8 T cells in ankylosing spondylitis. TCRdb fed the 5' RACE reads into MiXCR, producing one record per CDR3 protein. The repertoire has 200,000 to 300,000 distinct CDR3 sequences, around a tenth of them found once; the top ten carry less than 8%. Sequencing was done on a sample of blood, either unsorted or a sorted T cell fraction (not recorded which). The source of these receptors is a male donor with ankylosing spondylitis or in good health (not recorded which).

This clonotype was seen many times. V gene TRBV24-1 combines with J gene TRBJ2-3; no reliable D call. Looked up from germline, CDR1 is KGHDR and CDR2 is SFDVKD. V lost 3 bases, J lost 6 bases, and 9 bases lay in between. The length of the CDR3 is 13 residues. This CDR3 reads CATSDVKGDTQYF. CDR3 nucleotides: TGTGCCACCAGTGATGTAAAGGGCGATACGCAGTATTTT.

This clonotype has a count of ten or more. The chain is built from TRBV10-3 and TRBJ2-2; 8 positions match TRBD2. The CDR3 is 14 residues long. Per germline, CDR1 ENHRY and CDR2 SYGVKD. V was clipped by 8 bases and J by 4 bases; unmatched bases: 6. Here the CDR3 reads CAIAKRESTGELFF. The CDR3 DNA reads TGTGCCATCGCAAAGCGGGAGAGCACCGGGGAGCTGTTTTTT.

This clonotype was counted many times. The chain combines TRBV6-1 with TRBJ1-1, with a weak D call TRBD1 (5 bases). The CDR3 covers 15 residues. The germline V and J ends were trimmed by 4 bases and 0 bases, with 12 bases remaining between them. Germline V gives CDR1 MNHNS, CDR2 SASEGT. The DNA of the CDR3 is TGTGCCAGCAGTGCTTCGGCCAGGGTGAACACTGAAGCTTTCTTT. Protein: CASSASARVNTEAFF.

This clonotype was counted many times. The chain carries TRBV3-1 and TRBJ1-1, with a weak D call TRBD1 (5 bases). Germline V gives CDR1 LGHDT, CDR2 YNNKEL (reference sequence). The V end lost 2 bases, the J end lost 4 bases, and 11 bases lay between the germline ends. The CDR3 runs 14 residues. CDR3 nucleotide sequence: TGTGCCAGCAGCCAACTGGGGCGAGGCACTGAAGCTTTCTTT. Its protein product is CASSQLGRGTEAFF.

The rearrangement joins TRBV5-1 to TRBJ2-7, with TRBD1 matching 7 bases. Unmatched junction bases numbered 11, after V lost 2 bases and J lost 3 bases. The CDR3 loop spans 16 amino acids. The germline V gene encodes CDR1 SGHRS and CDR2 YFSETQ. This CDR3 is CASSFEPDRVGYEQYF. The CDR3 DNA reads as TGCGCCAGCAGCTTCGAACCTGACAGGGTCGGCTACGAGCAGTACTTC.

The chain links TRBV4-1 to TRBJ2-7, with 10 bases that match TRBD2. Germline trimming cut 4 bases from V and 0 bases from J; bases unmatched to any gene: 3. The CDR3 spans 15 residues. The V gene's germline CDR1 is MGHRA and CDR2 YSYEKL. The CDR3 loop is CASSPASGGSYEQYF. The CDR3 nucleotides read TGCGCCAGCAGCCCCGCTAGCGGGGGCTCCTACGAGCAGTACTTC.

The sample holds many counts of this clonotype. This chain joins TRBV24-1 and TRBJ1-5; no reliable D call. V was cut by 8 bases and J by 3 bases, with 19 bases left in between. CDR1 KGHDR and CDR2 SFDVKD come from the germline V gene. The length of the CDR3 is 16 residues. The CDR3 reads CATMKYIRALNQPQHF. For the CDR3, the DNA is TGTGCCACCATGAAATATATCCGGGCCCTCAATCAGCCCCAGCATTTT.

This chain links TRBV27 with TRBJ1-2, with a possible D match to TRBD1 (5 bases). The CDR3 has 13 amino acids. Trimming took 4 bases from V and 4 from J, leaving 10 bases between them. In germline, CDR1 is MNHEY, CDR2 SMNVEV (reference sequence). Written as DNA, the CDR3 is TGTGCCAGCAGTTGGGGGGGTGGCTATGGCTACACCTTC. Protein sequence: CASSWGGGYGYTF.

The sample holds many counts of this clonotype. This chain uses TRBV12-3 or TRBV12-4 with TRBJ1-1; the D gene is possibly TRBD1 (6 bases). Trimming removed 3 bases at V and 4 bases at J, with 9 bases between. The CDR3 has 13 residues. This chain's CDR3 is CASSLPGVTEAFF. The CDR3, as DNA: TGTGCCAGCAGTTTGCCAGGGGTCACTGAAGCTTTCTTT.

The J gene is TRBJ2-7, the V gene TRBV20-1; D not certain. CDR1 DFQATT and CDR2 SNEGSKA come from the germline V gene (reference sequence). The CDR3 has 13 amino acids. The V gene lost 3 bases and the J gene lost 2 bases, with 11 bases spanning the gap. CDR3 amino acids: CSASLRPAYEQYF. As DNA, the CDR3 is TGCAGTGCTAGTCTGAGGCCCGCCTACGAGCAGTACTTC.